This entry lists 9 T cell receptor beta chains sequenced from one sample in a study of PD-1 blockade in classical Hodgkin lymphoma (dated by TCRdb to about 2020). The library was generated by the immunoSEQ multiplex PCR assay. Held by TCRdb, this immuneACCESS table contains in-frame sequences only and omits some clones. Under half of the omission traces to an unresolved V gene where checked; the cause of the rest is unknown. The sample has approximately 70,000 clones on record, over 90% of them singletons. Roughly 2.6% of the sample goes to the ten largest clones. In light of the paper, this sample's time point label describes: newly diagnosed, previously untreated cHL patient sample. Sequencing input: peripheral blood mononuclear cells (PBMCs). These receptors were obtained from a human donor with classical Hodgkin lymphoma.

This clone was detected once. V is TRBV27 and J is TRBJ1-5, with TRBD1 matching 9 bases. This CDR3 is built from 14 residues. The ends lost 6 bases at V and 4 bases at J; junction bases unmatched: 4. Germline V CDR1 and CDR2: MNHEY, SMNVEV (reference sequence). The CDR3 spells CASSPDRGNQPQHF. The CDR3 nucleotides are TGTGCCAGCAGCCCGGACAGGGGAAATCAGCCCCAGCATTTT.

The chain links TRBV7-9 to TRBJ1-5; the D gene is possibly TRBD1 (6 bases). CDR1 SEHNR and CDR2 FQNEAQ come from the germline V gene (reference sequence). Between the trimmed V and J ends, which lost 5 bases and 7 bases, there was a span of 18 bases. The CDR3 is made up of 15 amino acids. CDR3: CASSALGGQGQPQHF. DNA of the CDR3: TGTGCCAGCAGCGCCTTAGGGGGGCAGGGGCAGCCCCAGCATTTT. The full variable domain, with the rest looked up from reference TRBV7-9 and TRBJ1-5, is DTGVSQNPRHKITKRGQNVTFRCDPISEHNRLYWYRQTLGQGPEFLTYFQNEAQLEKSRLLSDRFSAERPKGSFSTLEIQRTEQGDSAMYLCASSALGGQGQPQHFGDGTRLSIL.

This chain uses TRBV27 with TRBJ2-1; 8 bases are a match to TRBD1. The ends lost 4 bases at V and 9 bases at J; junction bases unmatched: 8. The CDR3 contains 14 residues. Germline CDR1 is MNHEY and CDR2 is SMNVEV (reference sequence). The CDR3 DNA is TGTGCCAGCAGTTATCTGGACAGGGCCGGTGAGCAGTTCTTC. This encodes CASSYLDRAGEQFF.

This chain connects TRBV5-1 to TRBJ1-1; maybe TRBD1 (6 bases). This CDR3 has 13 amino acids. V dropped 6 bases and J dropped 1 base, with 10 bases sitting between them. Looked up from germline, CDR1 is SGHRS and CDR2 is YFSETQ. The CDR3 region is CASTRGGNTEAFF. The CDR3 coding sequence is TGCGCCAGCACCAGGGGCGGGAACACTGAAGCTTTCTTT.

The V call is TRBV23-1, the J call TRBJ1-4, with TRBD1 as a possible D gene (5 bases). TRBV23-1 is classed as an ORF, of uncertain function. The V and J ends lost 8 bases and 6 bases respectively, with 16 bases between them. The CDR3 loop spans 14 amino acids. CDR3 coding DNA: TGCGCCAGCCCCAGGGCAGGAGAAGATGAAAAACTGTTTTTT. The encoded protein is CASPRAGEDEKLFF.

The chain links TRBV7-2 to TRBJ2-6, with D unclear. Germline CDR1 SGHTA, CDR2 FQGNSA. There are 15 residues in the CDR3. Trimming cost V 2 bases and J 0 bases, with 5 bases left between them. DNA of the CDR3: TGTGCCAGCAGCTTACCGAGCTCTGGGGCCAACGTCCTGACTTTC. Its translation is CASSLPSSGANVLTF. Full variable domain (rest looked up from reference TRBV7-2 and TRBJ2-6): GAGVSQSPSNKVTEKGKDVELRCDPISGHTALYWYRQSLGQGLEFLIYFQGNSAPDKSGLPSDRFSAERTGGSVSTLTIQRTQQEDSAVYLCASSLPSSGANVLTFGAGSRLTVL.

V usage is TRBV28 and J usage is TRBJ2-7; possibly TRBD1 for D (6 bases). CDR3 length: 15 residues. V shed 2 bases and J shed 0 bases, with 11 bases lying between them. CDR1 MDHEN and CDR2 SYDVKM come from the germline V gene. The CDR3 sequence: CASSLDRLGSYEQYF. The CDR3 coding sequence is TGTGCCAGCAGTTTAGACAGGCTAGGCTCCTACGAGCAGTACTTC. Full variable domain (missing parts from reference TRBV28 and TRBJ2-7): DVKVTQSSRYLVKRTGEKVFLECVQDMDHENMFWYRQDPGLGLRLIYFSYDVKMKEKGDIPEGYSVSREKKERFSLILESASTNQTSMYLCASSLDRLGSYEQYFGPGTRLTVT.

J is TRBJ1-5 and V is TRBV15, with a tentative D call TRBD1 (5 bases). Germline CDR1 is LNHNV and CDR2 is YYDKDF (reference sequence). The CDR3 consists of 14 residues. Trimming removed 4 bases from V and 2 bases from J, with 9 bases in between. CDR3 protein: CATSIWGGNQPQHF. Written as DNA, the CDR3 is TGTGCCACCAGCATATGGGGCGGCAATCAGCCCCAGCATTTT.

The CDR3 DNA is TGTGCCAGCAGCACGGGACACGATAGCAATCAGCCCCAGCATTTT. This encodes CASSTGHDSNQPQHF. The rearrangement joins TRBV13 to TRBJ1-5; weak D call: TRBD1 (6 bases). The germline V and J ends were trimmed by 5 bases and 0 bases, with 11 bases remaining between them. The CDR3 contains 15 residues. Germline V CDR1 and CDR2: PRHDT, FYEKMQ (reference sequence).